This entry describes one TCR beta chain. Its matching antigen is unknown. Libraries were made from TCR beta cDNA, and they carried unique molecular identifiers. TCRdb called the PCR reads again in MiXCR, with one record for every CDR3 protein. The sample includes about 810,000 distinct CDR3 sequences, around 53% of them seen just once. These data originate in a study of post-analysis software for immune sequencing data. Regarding the study as a whole: Five TRBV segments were more frequent in patients than controls; TRBV5-6, TRBV5-1 and TRBV20-1 belonged to this group.

The CDR3 covers 14 residues. V shed 3 bases, J shed 10 bases, and the junction held 6 bases outside the gene matches. Input material: blood. The J gene is TRBJ1-6, the V gene TRBV12-3 or TRBV12-4; the match to TRBD1 covers 7 bases. This clonotype was obtained from a girl aged 10-17 years with multiple sclerosis. CDR3 residues: CASSLTGNSSPLHF. CDR3 nucleotides: TGTGCCAGCAGTTTGACAGGGAACAGCTCACCCCTCCACTTT.